This TCR beta chain stems from a study of blood T cell repertoires in COVID-19. From germline, CDR1 is MNHNY and CDR2 SVGAGI (reference sequence). The CDR3 consists of 15 residues. The junction had 14 bases not matched to a gene; V was cut back by 6 bases and J by 8 bases. The table came from immunoSEQ multiplex PCR; TCRdb's copy has only in-frame clones and leaves some out. Of 15,000 to 20,000 clones listed, under 90% are singletons. The source material was peripheral blood. The chain carries TRBV6-6 and TRBJ1-2, with 8 bases aligning to TRBD1. The sequence was obtained from a human donor in a cohort sampled during active COVID-19. The DNA for the CDR3 is TGTGCCAGCAGCCCTAGCAGCGACAGGGGAGACGGCTACACCTTC. Translation gives CASSPSSDRGDGYTF.